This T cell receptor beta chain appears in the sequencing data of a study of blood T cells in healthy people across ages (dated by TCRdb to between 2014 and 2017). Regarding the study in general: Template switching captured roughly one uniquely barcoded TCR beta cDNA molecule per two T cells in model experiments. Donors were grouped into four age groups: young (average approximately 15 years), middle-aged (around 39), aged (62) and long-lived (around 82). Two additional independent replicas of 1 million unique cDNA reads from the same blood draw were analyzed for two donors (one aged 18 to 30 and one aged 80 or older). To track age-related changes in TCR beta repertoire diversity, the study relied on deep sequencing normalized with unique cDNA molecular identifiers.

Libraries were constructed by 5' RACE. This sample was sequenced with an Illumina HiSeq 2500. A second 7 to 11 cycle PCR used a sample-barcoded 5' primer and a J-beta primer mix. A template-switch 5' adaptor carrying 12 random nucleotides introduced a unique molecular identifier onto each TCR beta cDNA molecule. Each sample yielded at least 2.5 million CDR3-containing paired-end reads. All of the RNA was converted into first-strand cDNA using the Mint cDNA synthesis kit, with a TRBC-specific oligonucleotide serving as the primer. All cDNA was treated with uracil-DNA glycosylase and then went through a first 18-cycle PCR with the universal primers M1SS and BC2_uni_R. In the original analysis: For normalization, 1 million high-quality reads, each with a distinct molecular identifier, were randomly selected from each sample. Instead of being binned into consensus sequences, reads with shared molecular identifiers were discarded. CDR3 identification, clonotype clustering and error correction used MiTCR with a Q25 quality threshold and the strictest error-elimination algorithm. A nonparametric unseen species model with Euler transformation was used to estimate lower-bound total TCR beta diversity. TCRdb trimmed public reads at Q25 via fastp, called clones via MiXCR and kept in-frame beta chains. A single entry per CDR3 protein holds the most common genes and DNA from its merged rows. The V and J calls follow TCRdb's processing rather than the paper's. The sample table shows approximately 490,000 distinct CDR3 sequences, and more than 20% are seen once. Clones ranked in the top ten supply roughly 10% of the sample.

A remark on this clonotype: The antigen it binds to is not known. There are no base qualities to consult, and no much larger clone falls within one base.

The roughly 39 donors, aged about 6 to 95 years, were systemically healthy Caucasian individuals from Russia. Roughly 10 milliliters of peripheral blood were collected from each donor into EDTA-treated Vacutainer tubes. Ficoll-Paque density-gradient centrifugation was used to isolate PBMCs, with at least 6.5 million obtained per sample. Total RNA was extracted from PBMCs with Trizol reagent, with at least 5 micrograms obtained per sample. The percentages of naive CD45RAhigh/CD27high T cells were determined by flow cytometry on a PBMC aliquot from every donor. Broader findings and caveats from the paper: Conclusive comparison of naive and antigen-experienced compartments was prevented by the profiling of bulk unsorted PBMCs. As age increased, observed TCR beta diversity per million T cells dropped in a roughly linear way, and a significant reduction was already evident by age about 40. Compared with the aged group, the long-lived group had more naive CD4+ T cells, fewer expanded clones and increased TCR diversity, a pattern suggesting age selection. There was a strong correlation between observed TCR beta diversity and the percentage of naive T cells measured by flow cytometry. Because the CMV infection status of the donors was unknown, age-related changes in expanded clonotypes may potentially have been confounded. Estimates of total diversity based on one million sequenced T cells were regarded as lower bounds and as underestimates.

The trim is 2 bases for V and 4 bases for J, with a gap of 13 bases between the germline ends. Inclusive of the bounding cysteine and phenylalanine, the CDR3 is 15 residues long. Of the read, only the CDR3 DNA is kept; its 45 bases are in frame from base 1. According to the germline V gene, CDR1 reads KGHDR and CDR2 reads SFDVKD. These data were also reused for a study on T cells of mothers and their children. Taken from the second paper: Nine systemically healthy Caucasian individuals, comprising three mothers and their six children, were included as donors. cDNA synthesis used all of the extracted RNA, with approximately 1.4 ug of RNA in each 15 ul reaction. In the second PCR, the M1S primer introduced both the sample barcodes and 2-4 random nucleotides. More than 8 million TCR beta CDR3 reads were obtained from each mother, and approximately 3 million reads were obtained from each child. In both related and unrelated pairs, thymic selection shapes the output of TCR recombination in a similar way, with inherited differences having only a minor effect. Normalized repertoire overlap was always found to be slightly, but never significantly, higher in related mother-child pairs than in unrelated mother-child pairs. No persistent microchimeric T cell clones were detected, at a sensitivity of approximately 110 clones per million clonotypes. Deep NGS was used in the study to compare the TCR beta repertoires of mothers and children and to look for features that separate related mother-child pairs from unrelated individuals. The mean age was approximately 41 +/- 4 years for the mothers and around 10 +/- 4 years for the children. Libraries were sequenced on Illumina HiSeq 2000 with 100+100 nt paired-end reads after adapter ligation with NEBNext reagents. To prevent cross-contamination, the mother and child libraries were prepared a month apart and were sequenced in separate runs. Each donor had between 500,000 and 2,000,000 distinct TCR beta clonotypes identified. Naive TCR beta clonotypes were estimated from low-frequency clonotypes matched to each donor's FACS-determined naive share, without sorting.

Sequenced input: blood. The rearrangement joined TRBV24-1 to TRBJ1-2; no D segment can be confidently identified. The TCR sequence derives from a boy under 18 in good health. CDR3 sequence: CATSDSPAPGYGYTF. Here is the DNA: TGTGCCACCAGTGATTCCCCGGCCCCTGGCTATGGCTACACCTTC.